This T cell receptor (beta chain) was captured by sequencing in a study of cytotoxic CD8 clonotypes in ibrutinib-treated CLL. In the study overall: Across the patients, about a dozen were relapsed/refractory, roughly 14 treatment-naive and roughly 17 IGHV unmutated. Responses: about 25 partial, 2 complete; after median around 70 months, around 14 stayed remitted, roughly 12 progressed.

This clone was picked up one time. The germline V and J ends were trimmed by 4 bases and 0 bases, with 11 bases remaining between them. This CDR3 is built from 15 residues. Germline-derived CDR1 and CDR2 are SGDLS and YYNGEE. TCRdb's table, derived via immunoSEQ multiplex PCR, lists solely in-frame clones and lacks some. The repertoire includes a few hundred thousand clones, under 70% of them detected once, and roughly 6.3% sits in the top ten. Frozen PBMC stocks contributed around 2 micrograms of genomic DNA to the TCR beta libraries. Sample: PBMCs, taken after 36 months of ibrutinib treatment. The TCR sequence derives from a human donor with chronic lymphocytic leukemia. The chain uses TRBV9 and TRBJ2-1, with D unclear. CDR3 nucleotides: TGTGCCAGCAGCCCCAAGCGTAGCTCCTACAATGAGCAGTTCTTC. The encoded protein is CASSPKRSSYNEQFF.